The 20 T cell receptor beta chains below all came from one sample that was sequenced in a study of technical replicates of blood from several donors. Libraries were prepared by immunoSEQ multiplex PCR; TCRdb keeps only in-frame clonotypes and omits some of them. The sample shows around 84,000 clones, about 98% of them seen only once. The sample consisted of T cells isolated from PBMCs. The receptor set was obtained from a human donor in good health.

The chain carries TRBV7-9 and TRBJ1-1; D is perhaps TRBD1 (6 bases). The germline V gene encodes CDR1 SEHNR and CDR2 FQNEAQ (reference sequence). There are 14 residues in the CDR3. Between the trimmed V and J ends, which lost 4 bases and 0 bases, there was a span of 9 bases. CDR3: CASSSTGMNTEAFF. The CDR3 nucleotides are TGTGCCAGCAGCTCGACAGGAATGAACACTGAAGCTTTCTTT.

This clone showed up just once. The genes are TRBV9 and TRBJ1-1, with 10 bases lining up with TRBD1. CDR1 and CDR2 (germline): SGDLS, YYNGEE. V shed 0 bases, J shed 4 bases, and the junction held 9 bases outside the gene matches. This CDR3 has 17 residues. The CDR3 here is CASSVDGTGDRGTEAFF. In DNA form, the CDR3 reads TGTGCCAGCAGCGTAGACGGGACAGGGGATCGGGGCACTGAAGCTTTCTTT.

In its sample, this clone was seen once. J is TRBJ2-7 and V is TRBV25-1; D is ambiguous. There are 13 residues in the CDR3. Trimming left V 3 bases short and J 2 bases short, with 8 bases between. Germline V lookup: CDR1 MGHDK, CDR2 SYGVNS. The CDR3 DNA reads as TGTGCCAGCAGTGACAGGTCCCCCTACGAGCAGTACTTC. This translates into CASSDRSPYEQYF.

This rearrangement joins TRBV15 to TRBJ1-5; D remains unclear. The CDR3 runs 13 residues. Per germline, CDR1 LNHNV and CDR2 YYDKDF (reference sequence). V was clipped by 0 bases and J by 7 bases, with 7 bases between them. CDR3 region: CATSRDQEQPQHF. CDR3 sequence (DNA): TGTGCCACCAGCAGAGATCAGGAACAGCCCCAGCATTTT.

The V call is TRBV27, the J call TRBJ1-2, with D perhaps matching TRBD1 (5 bases). Trimming removed 6 bases at V and 5 bases at J, with 13 bases between. This CDR3 is 13 amino acids long. Germline CDR1 and CDR2: MNHEY and SMNVEV (reference sequence). The CDR3: CASRPRGIYGYTF. The CDR3 coding sequence is TGTGCCAGCAGACCCCGGGGGATATATGGCTACACCTTC.

The chain has TRBV11-2 and TRBJ2-7; D may be TRBD2 (7 bases). Germline CDR1 reads SGHAT; CDR2 reads FQNNGV. The CDR3 covers 14 residues. The V gene lost 1 base and the J gene lost 3 bases, with 10 bases spanning the gap. Here the CDR3 reads CASSLGGGGYEQYF. CDR3 bases: TGTGCCAGCAGCTTAGGGGGAGGGGGCTACGAGCAGTACTTC.

The CDR3 nucleotides read TGTGCCAGCAGCTTACGCGGGACAGGTCCGTTGAACACTGAAGCTTTCTTT. Encoded protein: CASSLRGTGPLNTEAFF. The chain combines TRBV7-9 with TRBJ1-1, with TRBD1 matching over 8 bases. The germline V gene encodes CDR1 SEHNR and CDR2 FQNEAQ (reference sequence). The ends lost 2 bases at V and 0 bases at J; junction bases unmatched: 8. This CDR3 has 17 amino acids.

This sequence joins TRBV5-4 and TRBJ2-5, with TRBD2 matching 8 bases. This CDR3 region has 15 residues. Germline values: CDR1 SGHNT, CDR2 YYREEE (reference sequence). V trimming: 4 bases; J trimming: 5 bases; junction bases outside the gene matches: 10. The CDR3 spells CASSPTPPGGETQYF. CDR3 in DNA: TGTGCCAGCAGCCCAACCCCCCCGGGAGGGGAGACCCAGTACTTC.

V and J are TRBV4-1 and TRBJ2-5, with D possibly being TRBD1 (5 bases). CDR1 and CDR2 from the germline V gene are MGHRA and YSYEKL. The CDR3 length is 14 residues. The germline V and J ends were trimmed by 1 base and 2 bases, with 8 bases remaining between them. The DNA for the CDR3 is TGCGCCAGCAGCCAAGTGGGGCTACAAGAGACCCAGTACTTC. This codes for CASSQVGLQETQYF.

This clone has only a few counts. The V gene is TRBV10-1, the J gene TRBJ1-2; D not resolved. The CDR3 spans 12 residues. CDR1 and CDR2 from the germline V gene are WNHNN and SYGVQD (reference sequence). V lost 0 bases and J 4 bases, leaving 3 bases between the germline ends. CDR3 in DNA: TGCGCCAGCAGTGAGTCCTCCTATGGCTACACCTTC. This translates into CASSESSYGYTF.

This chain links TRBV7-8 with TRBJ1-5; D gene ambiguous. Between the trimmed V and J ends, which lost 1 base and 7 bases, there was a span of 14 bases. CDR3 length: 15 amino acids. Germline assignment: CDR1 SGHVS and CDR2 FQNEAQ. CDR3 protein: CASSLEVQEFQPQHF. The CDR3 DNA follows: TGTGCCAGCAGCTTAGAGGTTCAGGAATTCCAGCCCCAGCATTTT.

The rearrangement links TRBV29-1 to TRBJ1-3; D remains unclear. This CDR3 is 14 amino acids long. Trimming stripped 0 bases from V and 0 bases from J, with 6 bases between. CDR1 and CDR2 from the germline V gene are SQVTM and ANQGSEA. As DNA, the CDR3 is TGCAGCGTTGAAGAGGCCAGCTCTGGAAACACCATATATTTT. Encoded protein: CSVEEASSGNTIYF. Drawing the rest from reference TRBV29-1 and TRBJ1-3, the complete variable domain is SAVISQKPSRDICQRGTSLTIQCQVDSQVTMMFWYRQQPGQSLTLIATANQGSEATYESGFVIDKFPISRPNLTFSTLTVSNMSPEDSSIYLCSVEEASSGNTIYFGEGSWLTVV.

This CDR3 reads CASSWIRDSYYEQYF. DNA of the CDR3: TGTGCCAGCAGCTGGATCCGGGACAGCTACTACGAGCAGTACTTC. The chain links TRBV13 to TRBJ2-7, with 7 bases identical to TRBD1. J lost 3 bases, V lost 4 bases, and 9 bases had no gene match. The CDR3 covers 15 residues. Germline-derived CDR1 and CDR2 are PRHDT and FYEKMQ (reference sequence).

The chain uses TRBV4-1 and TRBJ2-1; D possibly corresponds to TRBD2 (6 bases). The length of the CDR3 is 16 residues. Germline V gene data show CDR1 as MGHRA and CDR2 as YSYEKL. The ends were cut back, 0 bases at V and 2 bases at J, with 11 bases in the middle. CDR3 sequence: CASSQEVADTYNEQFF. The CDR3 DNA sequence: TGCGCCAGCAGCCAAGAAGTAGCGGACACCTACAATGAGCAGTTCTTC.

DNA of the CDR3: TGTGCCAGCAGCTTCGGCCGGGACTATCGCACAGATACGCAGTATTTT. This gives the protein CASSFGRDYRTDTQYF. V usage is TRBV27 and J usage is TRBJ2-3, with 7 bases identical to TRBD2. V lost 6 bases, J lost 1 base, and 10 bases stayed unmatched. The CDR3 is 16 residues long. The germline gives CDR1 MNHEY, CDR2 SMNVEV (reference sequence).

The chain couples TRBV5-1 to TRBJ2-7; TRBD2 agrees at 8 bases. In germline, CDR1 is SGHRS, CDR2 YFSETQ. V trimming: 4 bases; J trimming: 5 bases; junction bases outside the gene matches: 17. The CDR3 is made up of 17 amino acids. The CDR3 DNA reads TGCGCCAGCAGCCTTCTAGCAGCGGGAGTGGGTAGGGACGAGCAGTACTTC. Translation gives CASSLLAAGVGRDEQYF.

The chain joins TRBV6-5 to TRBJ2-7; TRBD1 agrees at 9 bases. Germline trimming cut 6 bases from V and 4 bases from J; bases unmatched to any gene: 1. The CDR3 contains 12 residues. Germline V gene sequence: CDR1 MNHEY, CDR2 SVGAGI. Here the CDR3 DNA reads TGTGCCAGCAGGGGACAGGGATACGAGCAGTACTTC. Protein product: CASRGQGYEQYF.

The genes are TRBV7-3 and TRBJ2-3, with TRBD2 matching over 13 bases. In germline, CDR1 is SGHTA, CDR2 FQGTGA. The V gene end was trimmed by 4 bases and the J gene end by 4 bases; junction bases not matched to a gene: 5. CDR3 length: 16 residues. Here the CDR3 reads CASSYTSGGGADTQYF. As DNA, the CDR3 is TGTGCCAGCAGCTATACTAGCGGGGGGGGCGCAGATACGCAGTATTTT.

This clone was counted once. This chain connects TRBV14 to TRBJ1-1; 7 bases match TRBD1. The CDR3 spans 15 residues. The V gene's germline CDR1 is SGHDN and CDR2 FVKESK. Trimming cost V 3 bases and J 1 base; bases outside gene matches: 5. The CDR3 coding sequence is TGTGCCAGCAGCCAGAGACAGGGCGGGAACACTGAAGCTTTCTTT. Translation: CASSQRQGGNTEAFF.

The chain combines TRBV7-9 with TRBJ1-6, with 7 bases lining up with TRBD1. The CDR3 is 17 amino acids. Germline-derived CDR1 and CDR2 are SEHNR and FQNEAQ (reference sequence). The junction had 5 bases not matched to a gene; V was cut back by 3 bases and J by 0 bases. DNA of the CDR3: TGTGCCAGCAGCTTGGGACAGTCCCTCTCCTATAATTCACCCCTCCACTTT. Translation gives CASSLGQSLSYNSPLHF.